A single sample gave rise to the 2 T cell receptor beta chains below, sequenced in a study of cytomegalovirus exposure and HLA in healthy donors. Amplification used 60 Vbeta primers and 13 Jbeta primers. Libraries were prepared by immunoSEQ multiplex PCR; TCRdb keeps only in-frame clonotypes and omits some of them. The sample contains about 140,000 clones, about four fifths of which appear only once. The sequenced material came from PBMCs. The source of these receptors is a female donor in good health and CMV-seronegative.

The chain links TRBV5-1 to TRBJ2-5, with 12 bases identical to TRBD1. The end of the DNA aligns better with TRBJ2-7, so the J call may be wrong. The CDR3 is 15 residues long. Germline V CDR1 and CDR2: SGHRS, YFSETQ. The CDR3 sequence is CASRGGTGGSNEQYF. The CDR3 nucleotides are TGCGCCAGCAGGGGCGGGACAGGGGGCTCGAACGAGCAGTACTTC.

The chain combines TRBV30 with TRBJ2-3, with 12 nucleotides matching TRBD2. Germline CDR1 and CDR2: GTSNPN and SVGIG (reference sequence). With 4 bases clipped from V and 5 bases from J, the junction kept 4 bases outside the gene matches. This CDR3 has 14 residues. The CDR3 nucleotides are TGTGCCTGGACTAGCGGGAGGGCCGGAGATACGCAGTATTTT. Residues: CAWTSGRAGDTQYF.